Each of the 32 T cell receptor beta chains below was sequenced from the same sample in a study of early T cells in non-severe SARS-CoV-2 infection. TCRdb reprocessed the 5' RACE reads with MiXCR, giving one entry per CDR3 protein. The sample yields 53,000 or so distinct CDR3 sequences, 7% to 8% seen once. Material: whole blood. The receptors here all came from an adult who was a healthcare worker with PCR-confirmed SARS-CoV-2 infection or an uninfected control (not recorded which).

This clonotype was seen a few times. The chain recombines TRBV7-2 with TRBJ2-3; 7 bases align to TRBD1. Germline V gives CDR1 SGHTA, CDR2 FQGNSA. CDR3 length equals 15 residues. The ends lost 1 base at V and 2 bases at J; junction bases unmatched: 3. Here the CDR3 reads CASSLGQGITDTQYF. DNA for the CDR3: TGTGCCAGCAGCTTAGGACAGGGAATCACAGATACGCAGTATTTT.

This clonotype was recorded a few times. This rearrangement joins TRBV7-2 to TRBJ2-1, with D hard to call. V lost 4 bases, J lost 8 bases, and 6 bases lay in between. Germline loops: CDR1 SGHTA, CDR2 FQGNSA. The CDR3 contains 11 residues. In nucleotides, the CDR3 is TGTGCCAGCAGCTCGAGCTATGAGCAGTTCTTC. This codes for CASSSSYEQFF. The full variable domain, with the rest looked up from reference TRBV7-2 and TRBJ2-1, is GAGVSQSPSNKVTEKGKDVELRCDPISGHTALYWYRQSLGQGLEFLIYFQGNSAPDKSGLPSDRFSAERTGGSVSTLTIQRTQQEDSAVYLCASSSSYEQFFGPGTRLTVL.

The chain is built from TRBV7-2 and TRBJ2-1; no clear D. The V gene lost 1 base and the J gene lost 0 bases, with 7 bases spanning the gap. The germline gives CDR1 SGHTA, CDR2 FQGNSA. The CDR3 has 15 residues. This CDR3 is CASSLGPVSYNEQFF. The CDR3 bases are TGTGCCAGCAGCTTAGGGCCTGTCTCCTACAATGAGCAGTTCTTC.

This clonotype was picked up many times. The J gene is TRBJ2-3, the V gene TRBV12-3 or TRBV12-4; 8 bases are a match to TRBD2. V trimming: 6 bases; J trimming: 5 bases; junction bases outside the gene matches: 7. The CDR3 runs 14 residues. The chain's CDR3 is CASSSGGGRDTQYF. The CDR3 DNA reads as TGTGCCAGCAGCTCGGGGGGGGGCCGAGATACGCAGTATTTT.

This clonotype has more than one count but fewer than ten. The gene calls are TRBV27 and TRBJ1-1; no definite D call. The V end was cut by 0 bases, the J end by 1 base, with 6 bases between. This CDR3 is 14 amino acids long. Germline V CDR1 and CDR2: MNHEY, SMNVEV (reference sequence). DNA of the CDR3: TGTGCCAGCAGTTTATCCGCGGCGAACACTGAAGCTTTCTTT. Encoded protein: CASSLSAANTEAFF.

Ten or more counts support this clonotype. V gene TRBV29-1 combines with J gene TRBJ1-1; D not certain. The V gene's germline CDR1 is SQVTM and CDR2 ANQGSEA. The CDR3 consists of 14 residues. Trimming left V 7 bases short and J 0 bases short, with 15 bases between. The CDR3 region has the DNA TGCAGCGCCTTTAATCCGCAGGTGAACACTGAAGCTTTCTTT. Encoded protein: CSAFNPQVNTEAFF.

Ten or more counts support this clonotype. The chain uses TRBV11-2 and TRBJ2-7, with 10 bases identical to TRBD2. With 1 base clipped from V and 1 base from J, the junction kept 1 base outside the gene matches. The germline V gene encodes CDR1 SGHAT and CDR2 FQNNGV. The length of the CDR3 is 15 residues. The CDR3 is CASSLVLAGSYEQYF. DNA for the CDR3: TGTGCCAGCAGCTTAGTACTAGCGGGATCCTACGAGCAGTACTTC.

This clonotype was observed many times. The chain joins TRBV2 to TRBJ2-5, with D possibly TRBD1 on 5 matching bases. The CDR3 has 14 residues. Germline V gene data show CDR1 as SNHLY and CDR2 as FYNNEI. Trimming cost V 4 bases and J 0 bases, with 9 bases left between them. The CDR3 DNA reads TGTGCCAGCAGTGGGCTGACAGACCAAGAGACCCAGTACTTC. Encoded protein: CASSGLTDQETQYF.

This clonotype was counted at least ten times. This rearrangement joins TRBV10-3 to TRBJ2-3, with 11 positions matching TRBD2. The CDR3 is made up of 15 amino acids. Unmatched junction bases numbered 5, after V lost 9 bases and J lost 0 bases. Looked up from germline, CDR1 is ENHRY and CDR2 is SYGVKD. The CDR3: CAIQTSGGSTDTQYF. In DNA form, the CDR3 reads TGTGCCATTCAAACTAGCGGGGGAAGCACAGATACGCAGTATTTT.

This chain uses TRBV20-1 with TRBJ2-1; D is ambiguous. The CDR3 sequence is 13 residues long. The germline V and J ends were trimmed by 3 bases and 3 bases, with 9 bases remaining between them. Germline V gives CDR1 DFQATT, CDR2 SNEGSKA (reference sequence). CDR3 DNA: TGCAGTGCTAGCATGCTAGACTACAATGAGCAGTTCTTC. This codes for CSASMLDYNEQFF.

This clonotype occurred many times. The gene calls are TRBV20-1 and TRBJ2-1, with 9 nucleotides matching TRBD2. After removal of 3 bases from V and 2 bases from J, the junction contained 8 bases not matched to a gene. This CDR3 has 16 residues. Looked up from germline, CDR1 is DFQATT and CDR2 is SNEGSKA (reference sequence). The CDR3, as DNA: TGCAGTGCTAGTCTCGCGCGGGGGGGCCCCTACAATGAGCAGTTCTTC. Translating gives CSASLARGGPYNEQFF.

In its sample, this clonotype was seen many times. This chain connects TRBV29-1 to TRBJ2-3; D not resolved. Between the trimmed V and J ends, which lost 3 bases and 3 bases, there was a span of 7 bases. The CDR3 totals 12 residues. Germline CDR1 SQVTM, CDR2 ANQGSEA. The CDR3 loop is CSVDAGTDTQYF. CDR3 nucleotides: TGCAGCGTTGACGCTGGGACAGATACGCAGTATTTT.

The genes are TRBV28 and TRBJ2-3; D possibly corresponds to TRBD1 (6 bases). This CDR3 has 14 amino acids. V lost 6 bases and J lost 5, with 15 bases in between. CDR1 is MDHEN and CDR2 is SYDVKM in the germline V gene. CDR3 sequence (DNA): TGTGCCAGCAGCCAACAGGGTAGTTTAGATACGCAGTATTTT. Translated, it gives CASSQQGSLDTQYF.

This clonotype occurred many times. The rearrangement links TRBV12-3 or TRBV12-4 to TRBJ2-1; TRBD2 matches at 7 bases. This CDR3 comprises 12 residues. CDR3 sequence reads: CAIKRGIGEQFF. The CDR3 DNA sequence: TGTGCTATAAAGCGGGGAATCGGTGAGCAGTTCTTC.

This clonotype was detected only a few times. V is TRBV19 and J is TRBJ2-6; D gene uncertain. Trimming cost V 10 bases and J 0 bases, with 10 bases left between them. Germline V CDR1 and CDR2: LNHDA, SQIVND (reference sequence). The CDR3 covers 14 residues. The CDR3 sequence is CAIRASSGANVLTF. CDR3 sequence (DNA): TGTGCCATTAGGGCAAGCTCTGGGGCCAACGTCCTGACTTTC. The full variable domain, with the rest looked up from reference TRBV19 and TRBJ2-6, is DGGITQSPKYLFRKEGQNVTLSCEQNLNHDAMYWYRQDPGQGLRLIYYSQIVNDFQKGDIAEGYSVSREKKESFPLTVTSAQKNPTAFYLCAIRASSGANVLTFGAGSRLTVL.

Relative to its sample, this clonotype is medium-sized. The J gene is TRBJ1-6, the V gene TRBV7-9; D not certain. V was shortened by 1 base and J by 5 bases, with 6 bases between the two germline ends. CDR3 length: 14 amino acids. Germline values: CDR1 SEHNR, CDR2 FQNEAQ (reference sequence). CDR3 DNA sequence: TGTGCCAGCAGCTTAGAGGCGGATAATTCACCCCTCCACTTT. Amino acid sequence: CASSLEADNSPLHF. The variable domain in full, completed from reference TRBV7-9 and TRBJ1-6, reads DTGVSQNPRHKITKRGQNVTFRCDPISEHNRLYWYRQTLGQGPEFLTYFQNEAQLEKSRLLSDRFSAERPKGSFSTLEIQRTEQGDSAMYLCASSLEADNSPLHFGNGTRLTVT.

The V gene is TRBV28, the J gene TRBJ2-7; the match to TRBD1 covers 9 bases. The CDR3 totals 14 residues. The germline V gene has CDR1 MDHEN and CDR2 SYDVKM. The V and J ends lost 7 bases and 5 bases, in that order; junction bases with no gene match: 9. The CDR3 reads CASTTGTGRDEQYF. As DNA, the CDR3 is TGTGCCAGCACTACCGGGACAGGGAGGGACGAGCAGTACTTC.

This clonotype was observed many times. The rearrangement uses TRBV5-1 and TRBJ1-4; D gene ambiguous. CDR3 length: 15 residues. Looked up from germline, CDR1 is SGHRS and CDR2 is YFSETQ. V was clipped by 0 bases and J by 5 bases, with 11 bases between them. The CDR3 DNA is TGCGCCAGCAGCTTGGCCGGGTCGGTCAATGAAAAACTGTTTTTT. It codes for CASSLAGSVNEKLFF.

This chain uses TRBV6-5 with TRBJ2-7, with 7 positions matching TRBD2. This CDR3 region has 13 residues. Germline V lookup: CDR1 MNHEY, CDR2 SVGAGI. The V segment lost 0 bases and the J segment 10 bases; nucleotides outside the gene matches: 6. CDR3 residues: CASSYSGLVGQYF. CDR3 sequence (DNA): TGTGCCAGCAGTTACTCCGGACTAGTGGGACAGTACTTC.

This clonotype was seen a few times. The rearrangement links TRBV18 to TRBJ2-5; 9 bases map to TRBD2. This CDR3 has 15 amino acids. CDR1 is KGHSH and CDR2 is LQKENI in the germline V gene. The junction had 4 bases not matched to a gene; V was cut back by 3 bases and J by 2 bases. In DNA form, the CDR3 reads TGTGCCAGCTCACCCGGACTAGCGCCTCAAGAGACCCAGTACTTC. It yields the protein CASSPGLAPQETQYF.

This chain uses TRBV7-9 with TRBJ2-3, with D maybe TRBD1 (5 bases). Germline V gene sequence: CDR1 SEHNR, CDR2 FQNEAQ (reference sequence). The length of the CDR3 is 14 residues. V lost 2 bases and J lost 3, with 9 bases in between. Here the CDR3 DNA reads TGTGCCAGCAGCTTACTCCAGGGAACAGATACGCAGTATTTT. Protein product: CASSLLQGTDTQYF.

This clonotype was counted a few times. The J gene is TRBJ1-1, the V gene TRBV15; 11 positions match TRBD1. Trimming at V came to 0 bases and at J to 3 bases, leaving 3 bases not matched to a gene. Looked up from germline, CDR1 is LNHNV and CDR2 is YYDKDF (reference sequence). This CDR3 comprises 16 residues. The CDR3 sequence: CATSREKGQGDTEAFF. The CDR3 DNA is TGTGCCACCAGCAGAGAAAAGGGACAGGGGGACACTGAAGCTTTCTTT.

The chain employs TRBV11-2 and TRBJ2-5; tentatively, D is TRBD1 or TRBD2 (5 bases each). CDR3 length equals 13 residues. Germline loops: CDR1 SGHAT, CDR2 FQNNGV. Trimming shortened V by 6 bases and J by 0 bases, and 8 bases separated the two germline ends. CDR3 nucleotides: TGTGCCAGCAGGGGGGAACACCAAGAGACCCAGTACTTC. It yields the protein CASRGEHQETQYF.

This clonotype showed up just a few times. The CDR3 loop is CASSRRDANEKLFF. Here the CDR3 DNA reads TGTGCCAGCTCACGCCGGGACGCTAATGAAAAACTGTTTTTT. The chain is built from TRBV18 and TRBJ1-4, with D maybe TRBD1 (5 bases). This CDR3 has 14 residues. V was cut by 4 bases and J by 3 bases, with 9 bases left in between. The germline V gene encodes CDR1 KGHSH and CDR2 LQKENI.

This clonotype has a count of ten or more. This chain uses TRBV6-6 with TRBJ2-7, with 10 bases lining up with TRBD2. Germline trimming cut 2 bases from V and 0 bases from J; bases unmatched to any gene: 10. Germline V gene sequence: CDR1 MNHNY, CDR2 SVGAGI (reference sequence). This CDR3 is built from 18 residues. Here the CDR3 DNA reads TGTGCCAGCAGTTACCCCGTTAAGCGGGGGGGGAGCTCCTACGAGCAGTACTTC. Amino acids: CASSYPVKRGGSSYEQYF.

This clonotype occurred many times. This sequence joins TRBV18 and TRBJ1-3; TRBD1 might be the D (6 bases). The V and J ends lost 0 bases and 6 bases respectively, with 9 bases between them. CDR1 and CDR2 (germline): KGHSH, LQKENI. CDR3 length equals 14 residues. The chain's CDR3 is CASSPPGAENTIYF. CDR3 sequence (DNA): TGTGCCAGCTCACCACCGGGGGCAGAAAACACCATATATTTT.

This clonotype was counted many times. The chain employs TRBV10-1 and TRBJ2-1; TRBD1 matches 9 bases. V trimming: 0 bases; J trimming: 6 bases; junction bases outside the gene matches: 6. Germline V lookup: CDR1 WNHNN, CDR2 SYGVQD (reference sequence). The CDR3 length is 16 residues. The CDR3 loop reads CASSESTGTGINEQFF. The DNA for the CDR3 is TGCGCCAGCAGTGAGTCAACTGGGACAGGGATCAATGAGCAGTTCTTC.

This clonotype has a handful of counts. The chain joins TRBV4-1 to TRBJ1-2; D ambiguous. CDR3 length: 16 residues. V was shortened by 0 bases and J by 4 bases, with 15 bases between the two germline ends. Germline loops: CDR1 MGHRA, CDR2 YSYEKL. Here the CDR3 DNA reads TGCGCCAGCAGCCAAGATGGCACCCGGCGGGTCTATGGCTACACCTTC. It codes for CASSQDGTRRVYGYTF.

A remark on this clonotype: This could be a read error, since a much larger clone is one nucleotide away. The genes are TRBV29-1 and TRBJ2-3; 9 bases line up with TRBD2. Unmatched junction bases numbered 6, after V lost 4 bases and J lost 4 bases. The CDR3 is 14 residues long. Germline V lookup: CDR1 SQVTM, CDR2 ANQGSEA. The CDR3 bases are TGCAGCGTTGGGCTAGCGGGGACCTCAGATACGCAGTATTTT. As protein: CSVGLAGTSDTQYF.

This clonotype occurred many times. The CDR3 DNA is TGTGCCAGCAGTCTTACAGGGGTCACCTACGAGCAGTACTTC. It codes for CASSLTGVTYEQYF. This chain links TRBV12-3 or TRBV12-4 with TRBJ2-7; 7 bases fit TRBD1. The J segment lost 2 bases and the V segment lost 5 bases, leaving 6 bases of the junction unmatched. CDR3 length: 14 amino acids.

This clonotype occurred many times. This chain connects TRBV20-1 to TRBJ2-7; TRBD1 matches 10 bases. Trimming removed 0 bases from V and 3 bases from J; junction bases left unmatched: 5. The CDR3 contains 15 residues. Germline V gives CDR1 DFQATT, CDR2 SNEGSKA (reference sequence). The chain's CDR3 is CSARDPGQGLYEQYF. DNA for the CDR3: TGCAGTGCTAGAGATCCGGGACAGGGGCTCTACGAGCAGTACTTC.

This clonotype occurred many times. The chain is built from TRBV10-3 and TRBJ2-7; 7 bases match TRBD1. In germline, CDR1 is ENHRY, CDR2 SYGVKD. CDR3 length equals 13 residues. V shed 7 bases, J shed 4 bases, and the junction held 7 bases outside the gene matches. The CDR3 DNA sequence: TGTGCCATCAAGGGACAGAACCCGTACGAGCAGTACTTC. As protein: CAIKGQNPYEQYF.